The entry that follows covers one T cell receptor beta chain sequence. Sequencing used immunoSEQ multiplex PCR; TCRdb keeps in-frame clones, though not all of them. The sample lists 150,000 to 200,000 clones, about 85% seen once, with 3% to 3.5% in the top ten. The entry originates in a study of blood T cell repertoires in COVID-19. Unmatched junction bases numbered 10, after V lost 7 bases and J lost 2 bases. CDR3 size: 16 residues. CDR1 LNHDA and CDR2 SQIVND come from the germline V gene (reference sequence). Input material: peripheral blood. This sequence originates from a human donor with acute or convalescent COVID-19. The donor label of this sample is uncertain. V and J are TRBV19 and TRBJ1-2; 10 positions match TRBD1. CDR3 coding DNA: TGTGCCAGTACCCGCACGGGACAGGGGAAGAACTATGGCTACACCTTC. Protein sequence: CASTRTGQGKNYGYTF.